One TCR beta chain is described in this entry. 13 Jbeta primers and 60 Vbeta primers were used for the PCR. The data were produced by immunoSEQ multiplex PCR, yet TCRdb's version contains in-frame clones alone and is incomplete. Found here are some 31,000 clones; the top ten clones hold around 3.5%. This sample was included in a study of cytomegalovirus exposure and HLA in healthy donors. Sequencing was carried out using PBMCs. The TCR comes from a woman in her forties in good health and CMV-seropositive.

The CDR3 is CSARFDNEQFF. The CDR3 DNA reads TGCAGTGCCAGGTTTGACAATGAGCAGTTCTTC. The genes are TRBV20-1 and TRBJ2-1; no clear D gene. There are 11 residues in the CDR3. Between the trimmed V and J ends, which lost 6 bases and 5 bases, there was a span of 8 bases. Germline V gene sequence: CDR1 DFQATT, CDR2 SNEGSKA (reference sequence).